This T cell receptor beta chain originates from a study of tumor-infiltrating lymphocytes in primary liver carcinoma. For this clonotype: What it recognizes is unknown. At one end the junction does not follow the germline gene, possibly because of a read error.

A primer in the constant region served to generate TCR beta cDNA from 500 to 600 ng of total RNA. For TCR beta, libraries were produced by three nested multiplex PCR rounds using slightly modified ARM-PCR. A C-beta reverse primer was combined with TRBV1-TRBV30 forward primers in the first two PCR rounds, and each round had approximately 10 cycles. MiXCR, run by TCRdb on the multiplex PCR reads, gives a single entry per CDR3 protein. Seen here are more than 45,000 distinct CDR3 sequences, about 78% observed once, and the top ten hold approximately 24%. Study conclusions and caveats: The difference in top-250-clone fraction between tumors and blood was significant, favoring tumors (p = 0.039).

The CDR3 covers 15 residues. Germline assignment: CDR1 SEHNR and CDR2 FQNEAQ (reference sequence). Bulk tissue was left unsorted, and RNA and DNA were co-extracted from roughly 20-30 mg of it. Among the patients, all had chronic HBV infection and none had been treated. The gene calls are TRBV7-9 and TRBJ2-3; D uncertain. The sequenced material came from liver tumor tissue from sampling region 5. Subset noted: tumor region T5, tumor centre. The TCR originated in a man in his forties with primary liver carcinoma and hepatitis B virus infection. The CDR3 loop reads CASSPLAARDDTPYF. The CDR3 DNA is TGTGCCAGCAGCCCACTGGCAGCGAGAGATGATACGCCGTATTTT.